A selection of T cell receptor beta chains follows, all from one sample in a study of blood T cells in healthy people across ages. TCRdb itself ran the 5' RACE reads through MiXCR, one entry per CDR3 protein. The table includes roughly 680,000 distinct CDR3 sequences, roughly 50% detected once. The sequencing sample was made of blood. The receptors here all came from a woman in her sixties or seventies in good health. The conserved cysteine and the conserved F or W are not part of the CDR3 here. Clone size, where shown, is once, few, many, or a class for clones that have expanded.

j_call,clone_size,v_call,cdr3_aa
TRBJ2-3,-,TRBV5-1,ASSLDLARPTDTQY
TRBJ2-2,-,TRBV29-1,SVNRGTGELF
TRBJ2-7,-,TRBV6-5,ASRYRTGDLEQY
TRBJ2-7,-,TRBV6-2/TRBV6-3,ASRSTSGRSYEQY
TRBJ2-7,-,TRBV19,ATKQGVFTYEQY
TRBJ2-7,-,TRBV15,ATSQGRGSYEQY
TRBJ2-5,-,TRBV29-1,SVLDRGGETQY
TRBJ2-5,few,TRBV11-2,ASSLPTGLGAQRQETQY
TRBJ2-5,-,TRBV18,ASSLPSTSREQY
TRBJ2-7,-,TRBV20-1,SAPRDRFYEQY
-,-,TRBV7-2,ASSLVVGDYEQY
TRBJ2-7,-,TRBV29-1,SGRQGNEQY
TRBJ1-2,few,TRBV12-3/TRBV12-4,ASSTWTGSRHYT
TRBJ1-4,few,TRBV2,ASSRELGGEKLF
TRBJ2-3,-,TRBV5-1,ASSLDRGGRTQY
TRBJ1-4,-,TRBV20-1,SARGVTGATNEKLF
TRBJ2-1,-,TRBV20-1,SAFSLGSSYNEQF
TRBJ2-7,-,TRBV20-1,SAPSRLGTYEQY